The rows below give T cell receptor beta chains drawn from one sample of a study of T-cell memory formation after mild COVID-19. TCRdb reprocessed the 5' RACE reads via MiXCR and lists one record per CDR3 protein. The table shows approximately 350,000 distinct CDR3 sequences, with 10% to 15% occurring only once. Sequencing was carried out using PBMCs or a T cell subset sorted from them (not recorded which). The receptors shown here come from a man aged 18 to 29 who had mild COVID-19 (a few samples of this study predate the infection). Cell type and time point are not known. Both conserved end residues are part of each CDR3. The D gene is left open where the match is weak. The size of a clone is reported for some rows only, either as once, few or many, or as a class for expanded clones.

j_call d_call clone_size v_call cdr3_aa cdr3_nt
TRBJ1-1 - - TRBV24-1 CATSLQGNTEAFF TGTGCCACCAGTTTACAGGGGAACACTGAAGCTTTCTTT
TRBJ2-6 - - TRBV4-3 CASSQGSASGANVLTF TGCGCCAGCAGCCAAGGATCAGCCTCTGGGGCCAACGTCCTGACTTTC
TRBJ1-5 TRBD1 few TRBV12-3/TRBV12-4 CASSIGGRVAQPQHF TGTGCCAGCAGTATAGGGGGCAGGGTAGCCCAGCCCCAGCATTTT
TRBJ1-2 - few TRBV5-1 CASYDPGQGKGYTF TGCGCCAGCTACGACCCAGGGCAGGGGAAAGGCTACACCTTC
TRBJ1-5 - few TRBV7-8 CASSVFGWAPNQPQHF TGTGCCAGCAGCGTATTCGGCTGGGCCCCTAATCAGCCCCAGCATTTT
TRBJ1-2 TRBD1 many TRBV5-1 CASSPPGQGAYGYTF TGCGCCAGCAGCCCCCCGGGACAGGGAGCCTATGGCTACACCTTC
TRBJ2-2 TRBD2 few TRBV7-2 CASSLDGGALAGELFF TGTGCCAGCAGCTTAGACGGGGGGGCCTTGGCCGGGGAGCTGTTTTTT
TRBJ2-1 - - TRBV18 CASSPYTEQFF TGTGCCAGCTCACCTTACACTGAGCAGTTCTTC
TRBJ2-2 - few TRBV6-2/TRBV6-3 CASSYSTGSPIRGTGELFF TGTGCCAGCAGTTACTCGACCGGATCCCCAATTAGAGGGACCGGGGAGCTGTTTTTT
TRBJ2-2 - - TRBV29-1 CSVEDRERHTGELFF TGCAGCGTTGAAGATCGGGAGAGGCACACCGGGGAGCTGTTTTTT
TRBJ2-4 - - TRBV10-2 CASNPRGPLAKNIQYF TGCGCCAGCAATCCCCGGGGGCCACTAGCCAAAAACATTCAGTACTTC